This is a list of T cell receptor beta chains from one sample in a study of T cell responses to AZD1222 COVID-19 vaccine. Clones were sequenced by immunoSEQ multiplex PCR, and TCRdb holds only the in-frame ones, with some missing. The table has about 140,000 clones, 75% to 95% seen once; the top ten hold about 3%. Source: peripheral blood, taken on day 0 of AZD1222 vaccination. The receptors stem from an adult in good health. CDR3s leave out the opening cysteine and the closing phenylalanine or tryptophan. Fields, in order: CDR3 length, J gene, V gene, CDR3 protein.

>12|TRBJ1-1|TRBV5-1
ASSFDRGYTEAF
>13|TRBJ1-4|TRBV11-2
ASSLGDRDYEKLF
>10|TRBJ1-5|TRBV30
AWSVGSQPQH
>13|TRBJ2-2|TRBV5-4
ASSFRGLNTGELF
>10|TRBJ2-1|TRBV13
ASRDGDNEQF
>11|TRBJ2-5|TRBV7-9
ASSLEAETTQY
>11|TRBJ1-1|TRBV4-2
ASSPKQGLQAF
>11|TRBJ1-1|TRBV7-2
ASSLSVRTEAF
>12|TRBJ1-4|TRBV18
ASSPQGSNEKLF
>13|TRBJ2-2|TRBV5-1
ASSSGEAGTGELF
>13|TRBJ2-1|TRBV19
ASSIDPSGSDEQF
>14|TRBJ1-2|TRBV7-3
ASSPQGGWANYGYT
>12|TRBJ1-2|TRBV6-1
ASSEEQANYGYT
>11|TRBJ2-7|TRBV27
ASSAGAGYEQY
>12|TRBJ2-1|TRBV24-1
ATSVKGPDNEQF
>13|TRBJ2-5|TRBV7-9
ASSARDKTGETQY
>11|TRBJ2-5|TRBV28
ASSFPGRETQY
>13|TRBJ1-6|TRBV28
ASSLKLQYNSPLH
>13|TRBJ1-2|TRBV5-4
ASSTARTATWGYT
>11|TRBJ1-1|TRBV5-1
ASSLNRDAEAF
>12|TRBJ1-1|TRBV4-2
ASSQDEGGRKTF
>12|TRBJ1-3|TRBV30
AWEDRSAGNTIY
>14|TRBJ1-2|TRBV28
ASSLDGQLGGHGYT
>11|TRBJ2-2|TRBV12-3/TRBV12-4
ASRIAGLGELF
>13|TRBJ1-1|TRBV7-8
ASSLSSAVGTEAF
>10|TRBJ1-1|TRBV11-2
ASSLYQFRAF
>12|TRBJ1-2|TRBV2
ASRGTDVIYGYT
>13|TRBJ2-7|TRBV3-1/TRBV3-2
ASSPPGLAAYEQY
>13|TRBJ2-7|TRBV27
ASSLGLAGSYEQY
>10|TRBJ1-2|TRBV28
ASRGGNRGYT
>13|TRBJ2-6|TRBV6-2/TRBV6-3
ASSYSTTGANVLT
>11|TRBJ1-6|TRBV10-3
AIIGEVVSPLH
>13|TRBJ2-3|TRBV9
ASSVVARGTDTQY
>16|TRBJ2-1|TRBV7-8
ASSFRYGQGFADNEQF
>13|TRBJ1-3|TRBV7-9
ASSRIPSSGNTIY
>16|TRBJ1-2|TRBV5-1
ASSLYGSLVLSDYGYT
>15|TRBJ2-7|TRBV6-2/TRBV6-3
ASSYSIVGGGVYEQY
>12|TRBJ1-2|TRBV27
ASTPRTGISGYT
>10|TRBJ1-6|TRBV11-2
ASSLVASPLH
>12|TRBJ1-1|TRBV3-1/TRBV3-2
ASSRSSGRAEAF
>11|TRBJ2-5|TRBV10-3
AISRDWFQTQY
>11|TRBJ2-1|TRBV5-1
ASSRLSGNEQF
>13|TRBJ1-3|TRBV4-2
ASSQDFRSGNTIY
>15|TRBJ1-5|TRBV7-8
ASSLRTGGRGNQPQH
>14|TRBJ2-3|TRBV6-5
ASSSLAVFSTDTQY
>10|TRBJ2-2|TRBV6-5
ASSYGSRELF
>13|TRBJ2-7|TRBV10-3
AISERSGLMGEQY
>11|TRBJ1-1|TRBV27
ASTRQANTEAF
>16|TRBJ2-3|TRBV19
ASSIITGGSIRTDTQY
>13|TRBJ1-2|TRBV11-2
ASTTVRGRNYGYT
>11|TRBJ2-1|TRBV15
ATSGGFYNEQF
>13|TRBJ2-5|TRBV5-1
ASSSGLAGLSTQY
>13|TRBJ1-3|TRBV3-1/TRBV3-2
ASSLGLHSGNTIY
>9|TRBJ1-2|TRBV19
ASQGTHGYT
>10|TRBJ2-5|TRBV30
AWGLSKGTQY